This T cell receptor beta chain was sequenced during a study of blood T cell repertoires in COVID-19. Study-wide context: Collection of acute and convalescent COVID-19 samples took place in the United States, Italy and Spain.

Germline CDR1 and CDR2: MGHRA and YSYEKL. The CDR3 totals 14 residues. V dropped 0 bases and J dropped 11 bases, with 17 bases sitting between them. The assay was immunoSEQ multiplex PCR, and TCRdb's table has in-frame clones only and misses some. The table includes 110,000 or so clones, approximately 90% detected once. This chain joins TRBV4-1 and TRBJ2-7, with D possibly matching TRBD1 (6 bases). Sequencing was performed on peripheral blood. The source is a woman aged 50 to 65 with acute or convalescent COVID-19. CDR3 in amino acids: CASSQDVQGRKKYF. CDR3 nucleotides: TGCGCCAGCAGCCAAGACGTTCAGGGGCGGAAGAAGTACTTC.